This TCR beta chain originates from a study of T cell responses to AZD1222 COVID-19 vaccine. Only in-frame clones appear in the TCRdb table, and some are missing; sequencing was by immunoSEQ multiplex PCR. Of roughly 200,000 clones in the sample, more than 85% are singletons; the top ten hold 1.5% to 2%. The CDR3 runs to 14 residues. In germline, CDR1 is MNHEY, CDR2 SMNVEV (reference sequence). The V gene lost 2 bases and the J gene lost 4 bases, with 12 bases spanning the gap. Worth noting for this clone: The antigen remains undetermined. Other DNA sequences in the sample encode the same CDR3.

General study results and limits: Once two AZD1222 doses were given, Spike-specific TCR breadth and depth went up. Baseline seropositives among AZD1222 recipients totaled only 5 to 7.

The source is an adult who received the AZD1222 COVID-19 vaccine. The starting material was peripheral blood, obtained 28 days after the second AZD1222 dose. The V and J genes are TRBV27 and TRBJ2-7; unclear D gene. Here the CDR3 DNA reads TGTGCCAGCAGTTTAACCGGGTTTGGGTACGAGCAGTACTTC. Its protein product is CASSLTGFGYEQYF.